A selection of T cell receptor beta chains follows, all from one sample in a study of T cell responses to AZD1222 COVID-19 vaccine. Only in-frame clones appear in the TCRdb table, and some are missing; sequencing was by immunoSEQ multiplex PCR. The table shows some 140,000 clones, with 90% to 95% occurring only once. The specimen comprised peripheral blood, sampled 28 days after the second AZD1222 dose. The receptors originated from an adult who received the AZD1222 COVID-19 vaccine. Each CDR3 is given with its conserved first and last residue. A D gene is named only where the DNA matches it firmly.

>.|TRBV19|TRBJ1-5
CASHMSGAGNQPQHF
TGTGCCAGTCATATGTCTGGGGCAGGGAATCAGCCCCAGCATTTT
>.|TRBV5-4|TRBJ2-3
CASSLVPSSRGSTDTQYF
TGTGCCAGCAGCTTGGTTCCAAGTAGTCGCGGGAGCACAGATACGCAGTATTTT
>.|TRBV10-3|TRBJ1-2
CAISESPQGDGYTF
TGTGCCATCAGTGAGTCTCCACAGGGAGATGGCTACACCTTC
>.|TRBV5-4|TRBJ2-5
CASSFSTGTLKETQYF
TGTGCCAGCAGCTTTTCAACCGGGACTCTTAAAGAGACCCAGTACTTC
>.|TRBV6-5|TRBJ1-4
CASSYRGSSEKLFF
TGTGCCAGCAGTTACAGGGGATCTAGTGAAAAACTGTTTTTT
>TRBD2|TRBV19|TRBJ2-1
CASSITGGRNEQFF
TGTGCCAGTAGTATTACGGGGGGTCGGAATGAGCAGTTCTTC
>TRBD2|TRBV6-6|TRBJ2-7
CASSYRDYDEQYF
TGTGCCAGCAGTTACCGGGACTACGACGAGCAGTACTTC
>TRBD1|TRBV7-9|TRBJ1-2
CASSSIRGRRGYTF
TGTGCCAGCAGCAGTATCAGGGGGCGTCGTGGCTACACCTTC
>.|TRBV13|TRBJ1-3
CASSPSLSGNTIYF
TGTGCCAGCAGCCCGAGCCTGAGTGGAAACACCATATATTTT
>.|TRBV7-9|TRBJ1-4
CASSYGEKLFF
TGTGCCAGCAGCTATGGGGAAAAACTGTTTTTT
>.|TRBV11-3|TRBJ1-1
CASSLNAMNTEAFF
TGTGCCAGCAGCTTAAATGCTATGAACACTGAAGCTTTCTTT
>.|TRBV5-6|TRBJ2-3
CASSWGVSGITDTQYF
TGTGCCAGCAGCTGGGGGGTCTCAGGGATCACAGATACGCAGTATTTT
>.|TRBV11-3|TRBJ1-1
CASSLDMGALMNTEAFF
TGTGCCAGCAGCTTAGATATGGGAGCACTCATGAACACTGAAGCTTTCTTT
>.|TRBV3-1/TRBV3-2|TRBJ2-5
CASSQDLETQYF
TGTGCCAGCAGCCAAGATCTCGAGACCCAGTACTTC
>.|TRBV21-1|TRBJ1-1
CASSTDTKDMNTEAFF
TGTGCCAGCAGCACCGACACAAAGGACATGAACACTGAAGCTTTCTTT
>.|TRBV28|TRBJ1-2
CASNEAIYGYTF
TGTGCCAGCAATGAGGCGATCTATGGCTACACCTTC
>.|TRBV7-9|TRBJ1-3
CASSNRDKRNTIYF
TGTGCCAGCAGCAACCGGGACAAAAGAAACACCATATATTTT
>TRBD1|TRBV6-2/TRBV6-3|TRBJ2-1
CASSQGTGGPGREQFF
TGTGCCAGCAGTCAGGGGACAGGGGGCCCGGGGAGGGAGCAGTTCTTC
>.|TRBV28|TRBJ1-5
CASSPPGGAKPQHF
TGTGCCAGCAGTCCTCCGGGGGGGGCCAAGCCCCAGCATTTT
>.|TRBV11-1|TRBJ2-7
CASSSDRAYEQYF
TGTGCCAGCAGCTCTGACAGAGCCTACGAGCAGTACTTC
>.|TRBV7-9|TRBJ2-3
CASSPRTGAEASTDTQYF
TGTGCCAGCAGCCCGCGCACCGGGGCTGAGGCTAGCACAGATACGCAGTATTTT
>.|TRBV27|TRBJ2-1
CASSLFPGASSYNEQFF
TGTGCCAGCAGTTTATTCCCGGGAGCCAGCTCCTACAATGAGCAGTTCTTC
>.|TRBV5-8|TRBJ2-1
CASSSRTGGSYNEQFF
TGTGCCAGCAGCTCGAGGACAGGAGGGTCCTACAATGAGCAGTTCTTC
>.|TRBV5-6|TRBJ2-1
CASSLRLGWGLENEQFF
TGTGCCAGCAGCCTACGGTTAGGTTGGGGGCTAGAAAATGAGCAGTTCTTC
>.|TRBV6-5|TRBJ1-1
CASTYAGTEAFF
TGTGCCAGCACCTACGCGGGGACTGAAGCTTTCTTT